This T cell receptor beta chain was obtained from a study of chemoradiotherapy in HPV16-positive cancers. Study summary: Candidate HPV-specific T-cell clones and common TCR motifs came from functional assays in a couple of HPV16-positive patients. Regarding the study as a whole: The functional HPV-specific definition rests on just two HPV16-positive patients.

As to this clone: Its antigen is not known.

Clones were sequenced by immunoSEQ multiplex PCR, and TCRdb holds only the in-frame ones, with some missing. Of about 17,000 clones listed, just under 90% are singletons. Repertoires were sampled repeatedly during chemoradiotherapy. This TCR was recovered from a human donor with HPV-associated anogenital cancer. The sequenced sample was blood, obtained from a patient who underwent chemoradiotherapy.

CDR3 coding DNA: TGTGCCAGCAGCCGCGCAGAGAGGGGGGGCCTAAGCACAGATACGCAGTATTTT. It codes for CASSRAERGGLSTDTQYF. The V call is TRBV7-9, the J call TRBJ2-3; D possibly corresponds to TRBD2 (7 bases). There are 18 residues in the CDR3. Germline V lookup: CDR1 SEHNR, CDR2 FQNEAQ (reference sequence). The V gene lost 5 bases and the J gene lost 0 bases, with 21 bases spanning the gap.